Only a few counts were recorded for the clone carrying this T cell receptor beta chain. Its antigen is not identified. These data originate in a study of identical twins. Findings and caveats of the study: Among monozygotic twins, out-of-frame TCR alpha sharing exceeded what models predicted.

Template switching added a universal primer binding site, and final cDNA carried unique molecular identifiers. From the 5' RACE reads, TCRdb called clonotypes with MiXCR, one entry per CDR3 protein. This sample has around 960,000 distinct CDR3 sequences; roughly an eighth occur once, and the top ten carry around 1.6%. J was trimmed by 8 bases and V by 4 bases; bases with no gene match: 7. This CDR3 comprises 13 residues. The germline gives CDR1 MGHDK, CDR2 SYGVNS. These data are also associated with another study on yellow fever vaccine responses in identical twins.

The sample taken for sequencing was PBMCs. V and J are TRBV25-1 and TRBJ1-2; TRBD1 matches 7 bases. This sequence was found in a woman aged 18-29 years in good health. The CDR3 spells CASSGYRGRGYTF. In DNA form, the CDR3 reads TGTGCCAGCAGTGGCTACAGGGGACGGGGCTACACCTTC.